This is a list of T cell receptor beta chains from one sample in a study of monozygotic twins with inflammatory bowel disease. After re-calling the 5' RACE reads, TCRdb lists one entry per CDR3 protein, DNA absent. This sample contains approximately 380,000 distinct CDR3 sequences. The sequencing sample was made of blood. The source of these receptors is a human donor with ulcerative colitis or Crohn's disease, or a healthy co-twin of an affected twin (not recorded which). The CDR3 runs from the conserved cysteine through the conserved F or W. Fields, in order: V gene, J gene, CDR3 protein.

TRBV20-1	TRBJ2-2	CSARGRGGPLTGELFF
TRBV9	TRBJ2-7	CASSADTRTYEQYF
TRBV12-3/TRBV12-4	TRBJ2-2	CASSHRVDRTGELFF
TRBV7-9	TRBJ2-2	CASSSSLSGELFF
TRBV12-3/TRBV12-4	TRBJ1-2	CASSPGFTGYTF
TRBV19	TRBJ2-7	CASSIADGYYEQYF
TRBV20-1	TRBJ2-7	CSAQMGVVSSYEQYF
TRBV4-2	TRBJ2-7	CASSQAGTFSYEQYF
TRBV14	TRBJ2-1	CASSQIPGLAGTNEQFF
TRBV19	TRBJ2-7	CASSVTRDRGHEQYF
TRBV7-9	TRBJ1-1	CASSLPGQGRAEAFF
TRBV19	TRBJ1-5	CASMRQGGRYGQPQHF
TRBV7-2	TRBJ2-4	CASSTPLAKNIQYF
TRBV20-1	TRBJ1-2	CSARDKSDVRNYGYTF
TRBV4-3	TRBJ2-7	CASSQEVGSYEQYF
TRBV5-1	TRBJ2-3	CASSSTSTDTQYF
TRBV5-1	TRBJ1-1	CASSSPDNTEAFF
TRBV3-1	TRBJ1-6	CASSRESTGSPLHF
TRBV20-1	TRBJ1-2	CSATDGGQGANYGYTF
TRBV5-1	TRBJ2-2	CASSPGDADTGELFF
TRBV19	TRBJ1-5	CASSRPVYSNQPQHF
TRBV5-1	TRBJ2-2	CASSPSSGGAVGELFF
TRBV7-7	TRBJ2-5	CASSLSGGKETQYF
TRBV12-3/TRBV12-4	TRBJ1-5	CASSSTTAGFQPQHF
TRBV3-1	TRBJ2-7	CASSQAGDSYEQYF
TRBV5-1	TRBJ2-1	CASSLVPNEQFF
TRBV28	TRBJ2-2	CASSSSMAGGITGELFF
TRBV7-9	TRBJ2-3	CASSFDSQPGGTQYF
TRBV4-1	TRBJ1-2	CASSQDRVWGRGVLLNYGYTF
TRBV7-2	TRBJ2-7	CASSLDLGTVGEQYF
TRBV7-6	TRBJ2-7	CASSSRQGAYEQYF
TRBV7-6	TRBJ1-1	CASSAWDRPLNTEAFF
TRBV5-1	TRBJ1-1	CASSWRTEAFF
TRBV7-9	TRBJ1-3	CASSPGGRGNTIYF
TRBV5-1	TRBJ2-3	CASSPTGRGGADTQYF
TRBV7-2	TRBJ2-1	CASSLAIFEQFF
TRBV6-2/TRBV6-3	TRBJ2-7	CASSYTPRGEQYF
TRBV4-3	TRBJ2-2	CASSPNRVPGELFF
TRBV14	TRBJ2-2	CASSQWETGELFF
TRBV6-2/TRBV6-3	TRBJ1-2	CASSYIQTGDYGYTF
TRBV5-4	TRBJ1-1	CAAQPKGSYTEAFF
TRBV7-6	TRBJ2-7	CASSWGGSRNYEQYF
TRBV19	TRBJ2-7	CATGSGVEQYF
TRBV27	TRBJ1-5	CASSITGVYQPQHF
TRBV7-9	TRBJ2-5	CASSSYGTEETQYF
TRBV7-9	TRBJ1-1	CARTSWATPYEAFF
TRBV5-6	TRBJ1-6	CASSSDGRFYNSPLHF
TRBV7-3	TRBJ2-7	CASSLGTGVDEQYF
TRBV7-8	TRBJ2-1	CASSLVASLLKEQFF
TRBV5-1	TRBJ2-5	CASRTTEGETQYF
TRBV5-1	TRBJ2-3	CASSLGLAESTDTQYF
TRBV20-1	TRBJ2-7	CSGKGALSSYEQYF
TRBV20-1	TRBJ2-5	CSASLIVGFNNREETQYF
TRBV27	TRBJ1-4	CASSGRAGGNEKLFF
TRBV11-1	TRBJ2-2	CASTRVAHGAGTGELFF